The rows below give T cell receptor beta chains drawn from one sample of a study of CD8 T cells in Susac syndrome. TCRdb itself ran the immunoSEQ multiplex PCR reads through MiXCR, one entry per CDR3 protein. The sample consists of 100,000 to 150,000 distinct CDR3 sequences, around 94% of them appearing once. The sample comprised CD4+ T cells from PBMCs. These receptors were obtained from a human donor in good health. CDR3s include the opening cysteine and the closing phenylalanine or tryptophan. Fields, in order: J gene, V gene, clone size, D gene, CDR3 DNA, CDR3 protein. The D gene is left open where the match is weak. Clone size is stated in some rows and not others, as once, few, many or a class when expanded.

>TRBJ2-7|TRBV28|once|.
TGTGCCAGCAGTGGATCGCTTGATGATTACGAGCAGTACTTC
CASSGSLDDYEQYF
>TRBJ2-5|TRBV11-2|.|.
TGTGCCAGCAGCGGGGGTCGGGCAGGCGGGGCGGAGACCCAGTACTTC
CASSGGRAGGAETQYF
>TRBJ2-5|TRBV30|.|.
TGTGCCTGGAGTGTGGGAGGTGAGACCCAGTACTTC
CAWSVGGETQYF
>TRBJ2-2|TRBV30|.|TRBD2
TGTGCCAGAACGATTGGACTAGCATTTCCCTACACCGGGGAGCTGTTTTTT
CARTIGLAFPYTGELFF
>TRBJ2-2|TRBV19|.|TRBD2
TGTGCCAGTAGTGAGGGACTAGCGGGAGGTAGCACCGGGGAGCTGTTTTTT
CASSEGLAGGSTGELFF
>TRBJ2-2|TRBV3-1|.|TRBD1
TGTGCCAGCAGCCAAGATGTTTTTACGTGCGGACAGGGAGACACCGGGGAGCTGTTTTTT
CASSQDVFTCGQGDTGELFF
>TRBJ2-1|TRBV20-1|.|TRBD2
TGCAGTGCTAGCTTGGCGGGAGGGCCAGGTGAGCAGTTCTTC
CSASLAGGPGEQFF
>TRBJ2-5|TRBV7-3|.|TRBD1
TGTGCCAGCAGCTTAGGACAGGGGGCTTCATGGCAAGAGACCCAGTACTTC
CASSLGQGASWQETQYF
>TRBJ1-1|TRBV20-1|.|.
TGCAGTGCCCCCGTCGGGGGAACGAACACTGAAGCTTTCTTT
CSAPVGGTNTEAFF
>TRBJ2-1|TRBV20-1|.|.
TGCAGTGCTAGGGCCACCCTGGGCTACAATGAGCAGTTCTTC
CSARATLGYNEQFF
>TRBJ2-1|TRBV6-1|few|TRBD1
TGTGCCAGCAGTCAGGGGGCGCCTTACAATGAGCAGTTCTTC
CASSQGAPYNEQFF
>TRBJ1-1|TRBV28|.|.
TGTGCCAGTACGACCGGCGGGTTAAGGGGTGAAGCTTTCTTT
CASTTGGLRGEAFF